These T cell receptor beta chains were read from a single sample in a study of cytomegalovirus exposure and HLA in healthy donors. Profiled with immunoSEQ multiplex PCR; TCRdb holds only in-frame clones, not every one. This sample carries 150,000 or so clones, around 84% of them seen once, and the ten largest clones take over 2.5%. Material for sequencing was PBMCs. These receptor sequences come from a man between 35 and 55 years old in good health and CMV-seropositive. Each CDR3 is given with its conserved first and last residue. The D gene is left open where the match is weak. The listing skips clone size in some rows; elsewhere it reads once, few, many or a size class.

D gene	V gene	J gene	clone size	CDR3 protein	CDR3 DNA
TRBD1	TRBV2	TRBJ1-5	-	CASSEEVTGGQPQHF	TGTGCCAGCAGTGAAGAAGTAACAGGGGGTCAGCCCCAGCATTTT
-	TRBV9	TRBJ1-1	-	CASPGGGQTEAFF	TGTGCCTCTCCCGGCGGGGGGCAAACTGAAGCTTTCTTT
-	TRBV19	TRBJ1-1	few	CASRSLAGPNTEAFF	TGTGCCAGTAGATCCCTCGCAGGCCCGAACACTGAAGCTTTCTTT
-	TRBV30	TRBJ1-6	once	CAWSSGRTNVNSPLHF	TGTGCCTGGAGCTCGGGGAGGACCAACGTGAATTCACCCCTCCACTTT
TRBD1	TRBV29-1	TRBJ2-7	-	CSVARGRGPYEQYF	TGCAGCGTTGCCCGCGGAAGGGGGCCCTACGAGCAGTACTTC
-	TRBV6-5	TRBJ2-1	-	CASSEGTAQFF	TGTGCCAGCAGTGAGGGAACAGCCCAGTTCTTC
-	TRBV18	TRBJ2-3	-	CASSLPGFWDTDTQYF	TGTGCCAGCTCGTTACCGGGGTTTTGGGACACAGATACGCAGTATTTT
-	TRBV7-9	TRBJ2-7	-	CSSSPQESGEQYF	TGTTCCAGCAGCCCACAGGAATCGGGCGAGCAGTACTTC
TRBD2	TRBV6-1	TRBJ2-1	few	CASSDPGLAEAGEQFF	TGTGCCAGCAGTGACCCGGGACTAGCGGAGGCGGGCGAGCAGTTCTTC
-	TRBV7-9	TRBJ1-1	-	CASSLTGSGTEAFF	TGTGCCAGCAGCTTAACGGGGAGTGGCACTGAAGCTTTCTTT
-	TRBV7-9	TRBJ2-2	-	CSSSSSSTGELFF	TGTTCCAGCAGTTCGTCGAGCACCGGGGAGCTGTTTTTT
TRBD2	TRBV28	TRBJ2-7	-	CASSPFGGGSGLEQYF	TGTGCCAGCAGCCCCTTCGGGGGGGGTTCCGGACTCGAGCAGTACTTC